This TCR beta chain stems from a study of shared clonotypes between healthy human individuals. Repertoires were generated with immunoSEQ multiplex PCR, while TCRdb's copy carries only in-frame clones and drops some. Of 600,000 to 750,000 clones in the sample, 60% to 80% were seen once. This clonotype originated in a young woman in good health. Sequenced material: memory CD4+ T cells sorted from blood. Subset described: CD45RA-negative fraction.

The CDR3 DNA is TGTGCCAGCAGTCCCGGACTAGCGGCAGAGACCCAGTACTTC. It encodes CASSPGLAAETQYF. This chain uses TRBV7-9 with TRBJ2-5; 10 bases fit TRBD2. The length of the CDR3 is 14 residues. CDR1 and CDR2 from the germline V gene are SEHNR and FQNEAQ (reference sequence). The V segment lost 6 bases and the J segment 4 bases; nucleotides outside the gene matches: 5.